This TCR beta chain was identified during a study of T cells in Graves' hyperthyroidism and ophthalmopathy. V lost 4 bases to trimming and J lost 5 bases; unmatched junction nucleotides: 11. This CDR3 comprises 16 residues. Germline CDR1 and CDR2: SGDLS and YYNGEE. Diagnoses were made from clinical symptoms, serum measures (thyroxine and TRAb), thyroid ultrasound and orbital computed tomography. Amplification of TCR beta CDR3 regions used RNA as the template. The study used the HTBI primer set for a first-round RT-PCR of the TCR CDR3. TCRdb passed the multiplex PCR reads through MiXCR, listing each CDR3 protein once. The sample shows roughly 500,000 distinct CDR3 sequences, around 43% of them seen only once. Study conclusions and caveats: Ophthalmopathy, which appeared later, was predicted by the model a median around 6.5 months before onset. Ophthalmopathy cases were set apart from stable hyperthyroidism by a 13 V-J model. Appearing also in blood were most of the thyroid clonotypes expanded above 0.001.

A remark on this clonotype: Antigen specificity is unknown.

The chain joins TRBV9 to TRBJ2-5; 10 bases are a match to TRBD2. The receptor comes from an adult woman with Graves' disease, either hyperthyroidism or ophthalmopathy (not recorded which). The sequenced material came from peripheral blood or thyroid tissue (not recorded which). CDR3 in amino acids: CASSPRLAGELETQYF. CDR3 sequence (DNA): TGTGCCAGCAGCCCCCGTCTAGCGGGAGAGCTCGAGACCCAGTACTTC.